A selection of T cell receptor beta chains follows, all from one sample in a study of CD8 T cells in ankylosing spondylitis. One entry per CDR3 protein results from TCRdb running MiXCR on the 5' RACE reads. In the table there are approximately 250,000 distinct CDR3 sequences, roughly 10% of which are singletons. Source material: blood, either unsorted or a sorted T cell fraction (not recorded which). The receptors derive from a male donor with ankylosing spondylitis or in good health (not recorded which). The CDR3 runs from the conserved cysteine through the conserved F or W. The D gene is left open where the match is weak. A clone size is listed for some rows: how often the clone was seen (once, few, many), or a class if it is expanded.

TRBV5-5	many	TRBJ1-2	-	CASSLRESYGYTF	TGTGCCAGCAGCTTGCGGGAAAGCTATGGCTACACCTTC
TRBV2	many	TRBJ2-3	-	CAGGPLRGDTQYF	TGTGCCGGAGGTCCCCTCCGGGGAGATACGCAGTATTTT
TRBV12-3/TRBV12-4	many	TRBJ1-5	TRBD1	CASTAGGNQPQHF	TGTGCCAGCACCGCAGGGGGGAATCAGCCCCAGCATTTT
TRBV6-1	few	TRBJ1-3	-	CASSSGRVGGNTIYF	TGTGCCAGCAGTAGCGGCAGGGTTGGAGGAAACACCATATATTTT
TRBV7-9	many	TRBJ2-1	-	CASSPNPGAYNEQFF	TGTGCCAGCAGCCCAAATCCCGGGGCCTACAATGAGCAGTTCTTC
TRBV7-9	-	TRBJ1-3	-	CASSAAGLNSGNTIYF	TGTGCCAGCAGCGCGGCGGGGCTTAACTCTGGAAACACCATATATTTT
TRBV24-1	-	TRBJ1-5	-	CATSFTGNQPQHF	TGTGCCACCAGTTTCACAGGCAATCAGCCCCAGCATTTT
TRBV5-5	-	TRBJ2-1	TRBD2	CASSSGLGRVNEQFF	TGTGCCAGCAGCTCCGGACTAGGAAGGGTCAATGAGCAGTTCTTC
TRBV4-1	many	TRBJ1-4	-	CASSLERRTNEKLFF	TGCGCCAGCAGCCTCGAGCGTAGAACTAATGAAAAACTGTTTTTT
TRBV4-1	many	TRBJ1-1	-	CASSSYRDTEAFF	TGCGCCAGCAGCTCCTACCGGGACACTGAAGCTTTCTTT
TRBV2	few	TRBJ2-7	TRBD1	CASSDDRGVTYEQYF	TGTGCCAGCAGTGATGACAGGGGGGTGACCTACGAGCAGTACTTC
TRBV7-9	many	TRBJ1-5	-	CASSLSLNQPQHF	TGTGCCAGCAGCCTTAGCTTGAATCAGCCCCAGCATTTT
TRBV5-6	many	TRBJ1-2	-	CASSPSPETRGYTF	TGTGCCAGCAGCCCCTCTCCCGAAACCCGGGGCTACACCTTC
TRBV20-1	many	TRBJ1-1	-	CSARDRPGREAFF	TGCAGTGCTAGAGATCGTCCGGGACGAGAAGCTTTCTTT
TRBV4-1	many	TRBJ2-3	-	CASSPQRDNEDTQYF	TGCGCCAGCAGCCCCCAGCGGGACAATGAAGATACGCAGTATTTT